These 3 T cell receptor beta chains originate from one sample sequenced in a study of cytomegalovirus exposure and HLA in healthy donors. Use of 60 Vbeta and 13 Jbeta primers characterized the PCR. Sequencing was performed with immunoSEQ multiplex PCR; in TCRdb, only in-frame clones are kept and a portion is missing. Altogether about 37,000 clones are present, about 70% being singletons, with the ten largest covering roughly 3.9%. The material sequenced was PBMCs. The receptors were gathered from a man aged 40-49 years in good health and CMV-seronegative.

This chain links TRBV30 with TRBJ2-1; 8 nucleotides line up with TRBD2. The CDR3 contains 15 residues. CDR1 and CDR2 (germline): GTSNPN, SVGIG (reference sequence). V lost 1 base and J lost 4; bases outside the gene matches: 6. CDR3 region: CAWSARGGSYNEQFF. In nucleotides, the CDR3 is TGTGCCTGGAGTGCCCGCGGGGGGTCGTACAATGAGCAGTTCTTC.

The V gene is TRBV7-9, the J gene TRBJ2-3; TRBD2 might be the D (7 bases). Germline loops: CDR1 SEHNR, CDR2 FQNEAQ (reference sequence). The germline V and J ends were trimmed by 5 bases and 1 base, with 16 bases remaining between them. This CDR3 has 16 amino acids. CDR3 bases: TGTGCCAGCAGCCCGCTGGCGGGGGCCCGCACAGATACGCAGTATTTT. It specifies CASSPLAGARTDTQYF.

The chain carries TRBV6-5 and TRBJ2-7; tentative D call: TRBD2 (6 bases). The V end was cut by 8 bases, the J end by 3 bases, with 14 bases between. The CDR3 extends over 13 amino acids. Germline V gene lookup returns CDR1 MNHEY and CDR2 SVGAGI. The CDR3 protein is CASRRGTNYEQYF. In nucleotides, the CDR3 is TGTGCCAGCCGGCGGGGTACGAACTACGAGCAGTACTTC.